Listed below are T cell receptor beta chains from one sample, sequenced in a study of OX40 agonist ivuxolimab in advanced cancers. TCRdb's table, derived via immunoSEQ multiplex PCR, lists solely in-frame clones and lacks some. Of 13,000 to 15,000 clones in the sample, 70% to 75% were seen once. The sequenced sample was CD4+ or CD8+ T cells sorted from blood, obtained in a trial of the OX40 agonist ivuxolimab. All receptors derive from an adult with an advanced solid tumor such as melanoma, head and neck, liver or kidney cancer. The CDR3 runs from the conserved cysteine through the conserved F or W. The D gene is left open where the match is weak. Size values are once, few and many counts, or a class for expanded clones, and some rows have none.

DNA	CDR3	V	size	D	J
TGTGCCAGCAGCTTAGTTTGGGGCGAGCAGTACTTC	CASSLVWGEQYF	TRBV7-6	-	-	TRBJ2-7
TGTGCTCTGACCGTCGGACAAATCAACTACGAGCAGTACTTC	CALTVGQINYEQYF	TRBV12-5	-	-	TRBJ2-7
TGCGCCAGCAGCCAAGTGACTAGCGGGTACTACGAGCAGTACTTC	CASSQVTSGYYEQYF	TRBV4-1	-	TRBD2	TRBJ2-7
TGTGCCAGCAGCCCCCACCTGGCTAGCGGGAGTGCAACTAGCACAGATACGCAGTATTTT	CASSPHLASGSATSTDTQYF	TRBV21-1	-	-	TRBJ2-3
TGTGCCAGCAGTGACCCGGTTAGCGGGGACAATGAGCAGTTCTTC	CASSDPVSGDNEQFF	TRBV6-4	-	TRBD2	TRBJ2-1
TGCGCCAGCAGCGAAACGGAATCCTACGAGCAGTACTTC	CASSETESYEQYF	TRBV4-1	-	-	TRBJ2-7
TGTGCCAGCAGTTACTCGCGGTTAGCGGGAGAAGACGAGCAGTACTTC	CASSYSRLAGEDEQYF	TRBV6-5	-	TRBD2	TRBJ2-7
TGTGCCACCGGAGACAGTCGAAACGAGCAGTACTTC	CATGDSRNEQYF	TRBV19	-	-	TRBJ2-7
TGTGCCAGCATCCGAGTGGGACAGGGCATTTCCTATGGCTACACCTTC	CASIRVGQGISYGYTF	TRBV5-6	-	TRBD1	TRBJ1-2
TGTGCCAGCAGCTTAGTACTAGCGAACTACAATGAGCAGTTCTTC	CASSLVLANYNEQFF	TRBV7-9	-	TRBD2	TRBJ2-1
TGTGCCAGCAGCTTAGAAGGGGGCCAGCGGGCCTACAATGAGCAGTTCTTC	CASSLEGGQRAYNEQFF	TRBV7-8	-	-	TRBJ2-1
TGCGCCAGCAGCCAAGCGGCACTTTACGAGCAGTACTTC	CASSQAALYEQYF	TRBV4-1	-	-	TRBJ2-7
TGTGCCAGCAGTTGGGGCGGCACCTACGAGCAGTACTTC	CASSWGGTYEQYF	TRBV27	once	-	TRBJ2-7
TGTGCCAGCAGCTTAGCGAGTATGGCGGGAGGAAGTGCCGGGGAGCTGTTTTTT	CASSLASMAGGSAGELFF	TRBV7-6	-	TRBD2	TRBJ2-2
TGTGCTAGTGGCCCCCAGCGGGAGCCCTACAATGAGCAGTTCTTC	CASGPQREPYNEQFF	TRBV12-5	-	TRBD2	TRBJ2-1
TGTGCCAGCAGTGTCGTTCCGAGCAATCAGCCCCAGCATTTT	CASSVVPSNQPQHF	TRBV6-4	-	-	TRBJ1-5
TGTGCCAGTAGTATCACAGGGCCACCGAACACTGAAGCTTTCTTT	CASSITGPPNTEAFF	TRBV19	-	-	TRBJ1-1
TGTGCCAGCAGCTCCTCATATCCGGGAGACTCCTACAATGAGCAGTTCTTC	CASSSSYPGDSYNEQFF	TRBV7-8	-	-	TRBJ2-1
TGTGCCAGCAGTTTAGGGACAGGGTCCTACGAGCAGTACTTC	CASSLGTGSYEQYF	TRBV27	-	TRBD1	TRBJ2-7
TGCGCCAGCAGCTTGACCTTGGGACAGGGGGGCACCGGGGAGCTGTTTTTT	CASSLTLGQGGTGELFF	TRBV5-1	-	TRBD1	TRBJ2-2
TGTGCCAGCAGCCGTCCGACCTACGAGCAGTACTTC	CASSRPTYEQYF	TRBV28	-	-	TRBJ2-7
TGCGCCAGCAGCTTGGATCAGGGTTTGGAGCCCCAGCATTTT	CASSLDQGLEPQHF	TRBV5-1	once	-	TRBJ1-5
TGTGCCAGCAGCGTAGGGTGGGGCCAAGAGACCCAGTACTTC	CASSVGWGQETQYF	TRBV9	-	-	TRBJ2-5
TGCGCCAGCACATCCGACGGGGAGCTGTTTTTT	CASTSDGELFF	TRBV5-1	once	-	TRBJ2-2
TGTGCCAGCAGCTTAGAGGGGAAAGCTTTCTTT	CASSLEGKAFF	TRBV11-2	medium-sized	-	TRBJ1-1
TGTGCCATCAGTGGAGACCCCGCGCTTTCCTACGAGCAGTACTTC	CAISGDPALSYEQYF	TRBV10-3	-	-	TRBJ2-7
TGTGCCAGTAGTATTCGGGGGGGGAGCAACACTGAAGCTTTCTTT	CASSIRGGSNTEAFF	TRBV19	-	-	TRBJ1-1
TGTGCCAGCAGCTCCCGACTAGCGGGAACGATAACCTACAATGAGCAGTTCTTC	CASSSRLAGTITYNEQFF	TRBV6-4	-	TRBD2	TRBJ2-1
TGTGCCAGCAGTTTTATCGGGGGGACTCAGCCCCAGCATTTT	CASSFIGGTQPQHF	TRBV27	once	-	TRBJ1-5
TGTGCCACCTCTCCGGGACTAGCGAACACAGATACGCAGTATTTT	CATSPGLANTDTQYF	TRBV15	-	TRBD2	TRBJ2-3
TGTGCCAGCAGCTTAGGAGGGTATGAGAGCAATCAGCCCCAGCATTTT	CASSLGGYESNQPQHF	TRBV7-9	-	-	TRBJ1-5
TGTGCCAGTAGTACCGTGACTAGCGGGCGGTACAATGAGCAGTTCTTC	CASSTVTSGRYNEQFF	TRBV19	few	TRBD2	TRBJ2-1
TGCGCCAGCAGTGAGCCCGGGGCAAGCGCCTACGAGCAGTACTTC	CASSEPGASAYEQYF	TRBV10-1	-	-	TRBJ2-7
TGTGCCAGCAGCTTAGTGGCGTCCTACGAGCAGTACTTC	CASSLVASYEQYF	TRBV7-2	-	-	TRBJ2-7
TGCGCCAGCAGCCAAGGACTCCCGGGCTACGAGCAGTACTTC	CASSQGLPGYEQYF	TRBV4-1	-	-	TRBJ2-7
TGTGCCAGCAGTGAAGCCCCCGAGCAGTACTTC	CASSEAPEQYF	TRBV2	few	-	TRBJ2-7
TGTGCCAGCAGCGCAGGAGCCGGGACAGGACCCTCCTACGAGCAGTACTTC	CASSAGAGTGPSYEQYF	TRBV27	-	TRBD1	TRBJ2-7
TGCGCCAGCAGTGACCCCTGGGGGAGGACAGGTCATTCGGACTATGGCTACACCTTC	CASSDPWGRTGHSDYGYTF	TRBV10-2	-	TRBD1	TRBJ1-2
TGTGCCAGCAGCTTGGCCCCCCTGGCGACGAGCTCCTACGAGCAGTACTTC	CASSLAPLATSSYEQYF	TRBV5-6	-	-	TRBJ2-7
TGTGCCAGTAGCCCGGGACTAGCTATCTACGAGCAGTACTTC	CASSPGLAIYEQYF	TRBV19	few	TRBD2	TRBJ2-7
TGCGCCAGCAGCCACCCGGGACAGGGAGCGTTTCAGCCCCAGCATTTT	CASSHPGQGAFQPQHF	TRBV4-1	-	TRBD1	TRBJ1-5
TGTGCCAGCAGCTTGGGCGGGTACGACGAGCAGTACTTC	CASSLGGYDEQYF	TRBV5-8	once	-	TRBJ2-7
TGTGCCAGCAGATCCACAGCCGGGCAAAGGGTCTACAATGAGCAGTTCTTC	CASRSTAGQRVYNEQFF	TRBV7-9	-	-	TRBJ2-1
TGTGCCAGTCTCCCTGACAGACCCTACGAGCAGTACTTC	CASLPDRPYEQYF	TRBV26	-	-	TRBJ2-7
TGTGCCAGCAGTACGGGAACCGGGGAGCTGTTTTTT	CASSTGTGELFF	TRBV27	few	-	TRBJ2-2
TGTGCCAGCAGCTTAGGCGCAGATACGCAGTATTTT	CASSLGADTQYF	TRBV7-3	-	-	TRBJ2-3
TGTGCCAGCAGCTCTATAGGTCCTGAAGCTTTCTTT	CASSSIGPEAFF	TRBV7-6	-	-	TRBJ1-1
TGTGCCAGCAGCGTAGTCCCTAGCGGGGTGTCAGCAGATACGCAGTATTTT	CASSVVPSGVSADTQYF	TRBV9	-	TRBD2	TRBJ2-3
TGTGCCAGTAGTATCGGTAGGGGAGATGAGCAGTTCTTC	CASSIGRGDEQFF	TRBV19	-	-	TRBJ2-1
TGTGCCAGTAGTAAAAGAGAATCTAACTATGGCTACACCTTC	CASSKRESNYGYTF	TRBV19	-	-	TRBJ1-2
TGCAGCGTTGAAAGCCCGGCCTCCTACGAGCAGTACTTC	CSVESPASYEQYF	TRBV29-1	-	-	TRBJ2-7
TGCGCCAGCAGCCAAGATATAGCGGGGGCCCCTAACGGCGGGGAGCTGTTTTTT	CASSQDIAGAPNGGELFF	TRBV4-3	-	TRBD2	TRBJ2-2
TGTGCCAGCTCACCTGGGTGGGCGTATGAGCAGTTCTTC	CASSPGWAYEQFF	TRBV18	few	-	TRBJ2-1
TGTGCCAGCAGTTGGAAGCGGGAGATTGTTGAAGAGACCCAGTACTTC	CASSWKREIVEETQYF	TRBV5-6	-	TRBD2	TRBJ2-5
TGCGCCAGCAGCCTCCGGGGGGCGCACCCCGAGCAGTACTTC	CASSLRGAHPEQYF	TRBV4-1	few	-	TRBJ2-7
TGCGCCAGCAGTGAGTCGAACAGGGTCAAGGAGACCCAGTACTTC	CASSESNRVKETQYF	TRBV10-2	few	-	TRBJ2-5
TGTGCCAGCAGCCCTTCAACACTAGCGGGGGATGAGCAGTTCTTC	CASSPSTLAGDEQFF	TRBV7-9	once	TRBD2	TRBJ2-1